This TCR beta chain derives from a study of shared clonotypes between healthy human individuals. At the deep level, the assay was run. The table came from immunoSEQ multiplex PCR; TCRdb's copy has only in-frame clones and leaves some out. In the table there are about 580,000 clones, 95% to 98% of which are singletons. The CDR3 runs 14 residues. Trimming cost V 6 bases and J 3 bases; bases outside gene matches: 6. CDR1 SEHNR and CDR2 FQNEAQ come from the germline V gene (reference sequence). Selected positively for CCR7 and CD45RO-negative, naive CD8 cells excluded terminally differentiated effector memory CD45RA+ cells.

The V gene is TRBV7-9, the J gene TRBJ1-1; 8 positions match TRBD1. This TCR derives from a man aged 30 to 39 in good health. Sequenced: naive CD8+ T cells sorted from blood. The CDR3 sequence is CASRGQVWDTEAFF. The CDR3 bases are TGTGCCAGCAGGGGACAGGTTTGGGACACTGAAGCTTTCTTT.